Listed here are 6 T cell receptor beta chains from one sample, sequenced in a study of PD-L1 blockade in urothelial cancer. Some clones are missing from TCRdb's copy, which holds only in-frame ones; the method was immunoSEQ multiplex PCR. The table shows about 80,000 clones, with around 87% occurring only once. Sequences were derived from PBMCs, sampled around atezolizumab (anti-PD-L1) treatment. The source of these receptors is a woman in her 70s with urothelial cancer.

The rearrangement uses TRBV10-1 and TRBJ1-3; D is unclear. Germline V gene sequence: CDR1 WNHNN, CDR2 SYGVQD (reference sequence). V was pared by 6 bases and J by 4 bases, with 16 bases between. The CDR3 runs 15 residues. The CDR3: CASRVKHIAGNTIYF. CDR3 sequence (DNA): TGCGCCAGCAGAGTAAAACACATTGCCGGAAACACCATATATTTT.

The rearrangement joins TRBV19 to TRBJ2-1, with 7 bases fitting TRBD1. There are 18 residues in the CDR3. Trimming at V came to 3 bases and at J to 1 base, leaving 12 bases not matched to a gene. Germline V gene lookup returns CDR1 LNHDA and CDR2 SQIVND (reference sequence). The CDR3 region has the DNA TGTGCCAGTAGTATGGGGCGACAGGGTCTGGGGTCCTACAATGAGCAGTTCTTC. This gives the protein CASSMGRQGLGSYNEQFF.

The chain recombines TRBV10-2 with TRBJ2-1, with 14 bases aligning to TRBD2. Trimming removed 6 bases from V and 10 bases from J; junction bases left unmatched: 2. The CDR3 covers 13 residues. Looked up from germline, CDR1 is WSHSY and CDR2 is SAAADI. The CDR3 reads CASRGLAGDEQFF. CDR3 sequence (DNA): TGCGCCAGCAGGGGACTAGCGGGAGACGAGCAGTTCTTC.

This chain links TRBV6-6 with TRBJ2-3; D unclear. Germline V lookup: CDR1 MNHNY, CDR2 SVGAGI (reference sequence). This CDR3 comprises 14 residues. With 1 base removed from V and 4 bases from J, the gap between germline ends came to 9 bases. The CDR3 sequence: CASSYYQVPDTQYF. In DNA, the CDR3 is TGTGCCAGCAGTTACTACCAGGTGCCAGATACGCAGTATTTT.

The chain combines TRBV5-6 with TRBJ1-2; 9 bases match TRBD1. The length of the CDR3 is 13 residues. The junction had 2 bases not matched to a gene; V was cut back by 4 bases and J by 4 bases. From germline, CDR1 is SGHDT and CDR2 YYEEEE. This CDR3 reads CASSRDRAYGYTF. The CDR3 DNA follows: TGTGCCAGCAGCCGGGACAGGGCCTATGGCTACACCTTC.

V usage is TRBV2 and J usage is TRBJ1-5; 7 positions agree with TRBD1. With 4 bases clipped from V and 6 bases from J, the junction kept 9 bases outside the gene matches. This CDR3 has 15 residues. Germline V gene sequence: CDR1 SNHLY, CDR2 FYNNEI. The CDR3: CASSGVTGSSQPQHF. The CDR3 DNA follows: TGTGCCAGCAGTGGGGTGACAGGGTCTAGTCAGCCCCAGCATTTT.